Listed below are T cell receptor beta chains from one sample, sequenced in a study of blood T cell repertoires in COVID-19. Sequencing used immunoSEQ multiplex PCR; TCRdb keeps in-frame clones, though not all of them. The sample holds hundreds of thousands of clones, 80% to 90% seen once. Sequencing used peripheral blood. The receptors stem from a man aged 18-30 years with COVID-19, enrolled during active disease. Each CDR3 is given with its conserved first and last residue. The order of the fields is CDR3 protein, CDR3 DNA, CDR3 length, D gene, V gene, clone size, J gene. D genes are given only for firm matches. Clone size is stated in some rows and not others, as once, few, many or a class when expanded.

cdr3_aa: CASMTSGRPFSYEQYF; cdr3_nt: TGTGCCAGCATGACTAGCGGGAGGCCTTTCTCCTACGAGCAGTACTTC; cdr3_length: 16; d_call: TRBD2; v_call: TRBV5-6; clone_size: -; j_call: TRBJ2-7
cdr3_aa: CASRRELKTGELFF; cdr3_nt: TGTGCCAGCAGGCGGGAGCTTAAGACCGGGGAGCTGTTTTTT; cdr3_length: 14; d_call: TRBD2; v_call: TRBV2; clone_size: few; j_call: TRBJ2-2
cdr3_aa: CASSLESYRGNTEAFF; cdr3_nt: TGCGCCAGCAGCTTAGAATCTTACAGGGGGAACACTGAAGCTTTCTTT; cdr3_length: 16; d_call: TRBD1; v_call: TRBV5-1; clone_size: -; j_call: TRBJ1-1
cdr3_aa: CASSPPTGLRSGYTF; cdr3_nt: TGTGCCAGCTCACCTCCTACAGGGCTTAGAAGTGGCTACACCTTC; cdr3_length: 15; d_call: -; v_call: TRBV18; clone_size: few; j_call: TRBJ1-2
cdr3_aa: CASSFTGSSYEQYF; cdr3_nt: TGTGCCAGTAGTTTCACAGGGAGTTCCTACGAGCAGTACTTC; cdr3_length: 14; d_call: -; v_call: TRBV19; clone_size: -; j_call: TRBJ2-7
cdr3_aa: CASSSQQETQYF; cdr3_nt: TGTGCCAGCAGCTCCCAACAAGAGACCCAGTACTTC; cdr3_length: 12; d_call: -; v_call: TRBV7-9; clone_size: -; j_call: TRBJ2-5
cdr3_aa: CASSQSGTLRYEQYF; cdr3_nt: TGTGCCAGCTCACAGTCCGGGACACTGCGCTACGAGCAGTACTTC; cdr3_length: 15; d_call: -; v_call: TRBV18; clone_size: once; j_call: TRBJ2-7
cdr3_aa: CASSYSDRDTEAFF; cdr3_nt: TGTGCCAGCAGTTACTCGGACAGAGACACTGAAGCTTTCTTT; cdr3_length: 14; d_call: -; v_call: TRBV6-7; clone_size: -; j_call: TRBJ1-1
cdr3_aa: CASNPRVTGTEAFF; cdr3_nt: TGTGCCAGCAACCCGAGGGTAACGGGCACTGAAGCTTTCTTT; cdr3_length: 14; d_call: -; v_call: TRBV28; clone_size: -; j_call: TRBJ1-1
cdr3_aa: CSVTRSSANTGELFF; cdr3_nt: TGCAGCGTTACCAGGTCTAGCGCTAACACCGGGGAGCTGTTTTTT; cdr3_length: 15; d_call: -; v_call: TRBV29-1; clone_size: -; j_call: TRBJ2-2
cdr3_aa: CAGEGEYTDTQYF; cdr3_nt: TGTGCCGGTGAGGGCGAGTACACAGATACGCAGTATTTT; cdr3_length: 13; d_call: -; v_call: TRBV6-5; clone_size: -; j_call: TRBJ2-3
cdr3_aa: CASSQEGGLRYEQYF; cdr3_nt: TGTGCCAGCAGCCAAGAAGGGGGACTACGCTACGAGCAGTACTTC; cdr3_length: 15; d_call: -; v_call: TRBV3-1/TRBV3-2; clone_size: -; j_call: TRBJ2-7
cdr3_aa: CASSSGTSGYNEQFF; cdr3_nt: TGTGCCAGTAGTTCGGGGACTAGCGGCTACAATGAGCAGTTCTTC; cdr3_length: 15; d_call: TRBD2; v_call: TRBV19; clone_size: once; j_call: TRBJ2-1
cdr3_aa: CASSLAPPRDRGYEQYF; cdr3_nt: TGCGCCAGCAGCTTGGCCCCCCCCCGGGACAGAGGGTACGAGCAGTACTTC; cdr3_length: 17; d_call: TRBD1; v_call: TRBV5-1; clone_size: once; j_call: TRBJ2-7
cdr3_aa: CASSTGAVGSYNSPLHF; cdr3_nt: TGTGCCAGTAGTACTGGGGCGGTTGGCTCCTATAATTCACCCCTCCACTTT; cdr3_length: 17; d_call: -; v_call: TRBV19; clone_size: -; j_call: TRBJ1-6
cdr3_aa: CASSAKGGLNNEQFF; cdr3_nt: TGTGCCAGCAGCGCTAAGGGGGGGCTAAACAATGAGCAGTTCTTC; cdr3_length: 15; d_call: -; v_call: TRBV2; clone_size: -; j_call: TRBJ2-1
cdr3_aa: CAWSSAGVYEQYF; cdr3_nt: TGTGCCTGGAGTAGTGCCGGGGTCTACGAGCAGTACTTC; cdr3_length: 13; d_call: -; v_call: TRBV30; clone_size: few; j_call: TRBJ2-7
cdr3_aa: CASSTSRGHISPLHF; cdr3_nt: TGTGCCAGCAGTACATCCAGGGGGCACATTTCACCCCTCCACTTT; cdr3_length: 15; d_call: TRBD1; v_call: TRBV6-5; clone_size: -; j_call: TRBJ1-6
cdr3_aa: CASSMVGQGTTEAFF; cdr3_nt: TGTGCCAGTAGTATGGTGGGACAGGGGACGACTGAAGCTTTCTTT; cdr3_length: 15; d_call: TRBD1; v_call: TRBV19; clone_size: -; j_call: TRBJ1-1
cdr3_aa: CASSIGRPAGGYLDEQFF; cdr3_nt: TGTGCCAGTAGTATAGGGCGACCGGCGGGAGGGTATCTGGATGAGCAGTTCTTC; cdr3_length: 18; d_call: TRBD2; v_call: TRBV19; clone_size: -; j_call: TRBJ2-1
cdr3_aa: CASSLFGRQETQYF; cdr3_nt: TGCGCCAGCAGCTTGTTTGGCAGACAAGAGACCCAGTACTTC; cdr3_length: 14; d_call: -; v_call: TRBV5-1; clone_size: -; j_call: TRBJ2-5
cdr3_aa: CASSSVGGYEQYF; cdr3_nt: TGTGCCAGTAGTAGCGTCGGGGGATACGAGCAGTACTTC; cdr3_length: 13; d_call: -; v_call: TRBV19; clone_size: -; j_call: TRBJ2-7
cdr3_aa: CASSSTDNTEAFF; cdr3_nt: TGTGCCAGTAGTTCGACAGATAACACTGAAGCTTTCTTT; cdr3_length: 13; d_call: -; v_call: TRBV19; clone_size: -; j_call: TRBJ1-1
cdr3_aa: CASSLSGNTEAFF; cdr3_nt: TGTGCCAGCAGCCTGTCAGGGAACACTGAAGCTTTCTTT; cdr3_length: 13; d_call: -; v_call: TRBV11-3; clone_size: -; j_call: TRBJ1-1
cdr3_aa: CASSGLGLAGGRNTGELFF; cdr3_nt: TGTGCCAGCAGCGGCCTGGGACTAGCGGGAGGGAGGAACACCGGGGAGCTGTTTTTT; cdr3_length: 19; d_call: TRBD2; v_call: TRBV9; clone_size: -; j_call: TRBJ2-2
cdr3_aa: CSASNGGEQFF; cdr3_nt: TGCAGTGCTAGTAACGGGGGGGAGCAGTTCTTC; cdr3_length: 11; d_call: TRBD2; v_call: TRBV20-1; clone_size: -; j_call: TRBJ2-1
cdr3_aa: CASSLALGRDGNEQFF; cdr3_nt: TGTGCCAGCAGCTTGGCCCTAGGTAGAGACGGTAATGAGCAGTTCTTC; cdr3_length: 16; d_call: -; v_call: TRBV5-4; clone_size: -; j_call: TRBJ2-1
cdr3_aa: CASSQDGTAEKLFF; cdr3_nt: TGTGCCAGCAGCCAAGACGGGACAGCCGAAAAACTGTTTTTT; cdr3_length: 14; d_call: TRBD1; v_call: TRBV3-1/TRBV3-2; clone_size: -; j_call: TRBJ1-4
cdr3_aa: CASRSGTYGTGELFF; cdr3_nt: TGTGCCAGCAGGTCCGGGACATACGGGACCGGGGAGCTGTTTTTT; cdr3_length: 15; d_call: -; v_call: TRBV2; clone_size: -; j_call: TRBJ2-2
cdr3_aa: CASSLIYTEAFF; cdr3_nt: TGTGCCAGCAGTTTAATTTATACTGAAGCTTTCTTT; cdr3_length: 12; d_call: -; v_call: TRBV28; clone_size: -; j_call: TRBJ1-1
cdr3_aa: CASSALLGISTDTQYF; cdr3_nt: TGTGCCAGCAGTGCCTTACTAGGGATAAGCACAGATACGCAGTATTTT; cdr3_length: 16; d_call: -; v_call: TRBV6-1; clone_size: -; j_call: TRBJ2-3
cdr3_aa: CASSLDPSGRYEQFF; cdr3_nt: TGTGCCAGCAGCTTAGATCCTAGCGGGAGATATGAGCAGTTCTTC; cdr3_length: 15; d_call: TRBD2; v_call: TRBV11-3; clone_size: -; j_call: TRBJ2-1
cdr3_aa: CASHGTGGSEAFF; cdr3_nt: TGTGCCAGCCACGGGACAGGCGGTTCTGAAGCTTTCTTT; cdr3_length: 13; d_call: TRBD1; v_call: TRBV6-5; clone_size: -; j_call: TRBJ1-1
cdr3_aa: CASSLRGQGLDEQFF; cdr3_nt: TGCGCCAGCAGCTTGAGGGGACAGGGACTCGATGAGCAGTTCTTC; cdr3_length: 15; d_call: TRBD1; v_call: TRBV5-1; clone_size: -; j_call: TRBJ2-1
cdr3_aa: CASSEADREMNTEAFF; cdr3_nt: TGTGCCAGCAGTGAAGCTGACAGGGAGATGAACACTGAAGCTTTCTTT; cdr3_length: 16; d_call: TRBD1; v_call: TRBV6-1; clone_size: -; j_call: TRBJ1-1
cdr3_aa: CASSATARGGEAFF; cdr3_nt: TGTGCCAGCAGCGCCACCGCCCGAGGGGGTGAAGCTTTCTTT; cdr3_length: 14; d_call: -; v_call: TRBV11-2; clone_size: -; j_call: TRBJ1-1
cdr3_aa: CSVGAGNYGYTF; cdr3_nt: TGCAGCGTTGGGGCGGGTAACTATGGCTACACCTTC; cdr3_length: 12; d_call: -; v_call: TRBV29-1; clone_size: -; j_call: TRBJ1-2
cdr3_aa: CAWSDRDRYLETQYF; cdr3_nt: TGTGCCTGGAGTGATCGGGACAGGTATTTAGAGACCCAGTACTTC; cdr3_length: 15; d_call: TRBD1; v_call: TRBV30; clone_size: -; j_call: TRBJ2-5
cdr3_aa: CASSQRSGTAYEKLFF; cdr3_nt: TGCGCCAGCAGCCAACGATCCGGGACAGCGTATGAAAAACTGTTTTTT; cdr3_length: 16; d_call: TRBD1; v_call: TRBV4-1; clone_size: -; j_call: TRBJ1-4
cdr3_aa: CASRDRGSYEQYF; cdr3_nt: TGTGCCAGCCGCGACCGGGGTTCCTACGAGCAGTACTTC; cdr3_length: 13; d_call: -; v_call: TRBV5-4; clone_size: -; j_call: TRBJ2-7
cdr3_aa: CASSPFYHGEETQYF; cdr3_nt: TGTGCCAGCAGCCCCTTCTACCACGGGGAAGAGACCCAGTACTTC; cdr3_length: 15; d_call: -; v_call: TRBV14; clone_size: -; j_call: TRBJ2-5
cdr3_aa: CASSLSTVAYEQYF; cdr3_nt: TGTGCCAGCAGCTTATCCACAGTTGCCTACGAGCAGTACTTC; cdr3_length: 14; d_call: -; v_call: TRBV7-9; clone_size: few; j_call: TRBJ2-7
cdr3_aa: CASSPSGQGARGYTF; cdr3_nt: TGTGCCAGCAGTCCCTCGGGACAGGGGGCGCGCGGCTACACCTTC; cdr3_length: 15; d_call: TRBD1; v_call: TRBV27; clone_size: -; j_call: TRBJ1-2
cdr3_aa: CASIPGGGNQPQHF; cdr3_nt: TGTGCCAGCATCCCCGGAGGGGGCAATCAGCCCCAGCATTTT; cdr3_length: 14; d_call: -; v_call: TRBV6-2/TRBV6-3; clone_size: -; j_call: TRBJ1-5
cdr3_aa: CASREYRGFGSPLHF; cdr3_nt: TGTGCCAGCAGGGAATACAGGGGCTTCGGTTCACCCCTCCACTTT; cdr3_length: 15; d_call: TRBD1; v_call: TRBV2; clone_size: few; j_call: TRBJ1-6
cdr3_aa: CASSQDGGVGNEKLFF; cdr3_nt: TGTGCCAGCAGCCAAGATGGTGGTGTCGGTAATGAAAAACTGTTTTTT; cdr3_length: 16; d_call: -; v_call: TRBV3-1/TRBV3-2; clone_size: -; j_call: TRBJ1-4
cdr3_aa: CASSIRQGEETQYF; cdr3_nt: TGTGCCAGTAGTATTCGGCAGGGGGAAGAGACCCAGTACTTC; cdr3_length: 14; d_call: TRBD1; v_call: TRBV19; clone_size: -; j_call: TRBJ2-5
cdr3_aa: CASSLSVGELFF; cdr3_nt: TGTGCCAGCAGCTTATCAGTTGGGGAGCTGTTTTTT; cdr3_length: 12; d_call: -; v_call: TRBV7-6; clone_size: -; j_call: TRBJ2-2
cdr3_aa: CASRAGGRIYGYTF; cdr3_nt: TGTGCCAGCAGGGCGGGGGGGCGGATCTATGGCTACACCTTC; cdr3_length: 14; d_call: -; v_call: TRBV27; clone_size: -; j_call: TRBJ1-2